This record concerns one T cell receptor (beta chain) sequence. This sample is drawn from a study of cytomegalovirus exposure and HLA in healthy donors. PCR was performed using 60 Vbeta and 13 Jbeta primers. Clones were read by immunoSEQ multiplex PCR, and TCRdb kept only the in-frame ones, dropping some. The table includes about 180,000 clones, 70% to 80% detected once. The clonotype originates from a man in his late teens or twenties in good health and CMV-seronegative. The sequenced sample was PBMCs.

The CDR3 protein is CATSFGVPNTGELFF. The CDR3 DNA reads TGTGCCACCTCCTTCGGGGTCCCGAACACCGGGGAGCTGTTTTTT. The chain links TRBV28 to TRBJ2-2; tentatively, D is TRBD2 (5 bases). This CDR3 comprises 15 residues. Looked up from germline, CDR1 is MDHEN and CDR2 is SYDVKM. The V gene lost 10 bases and the J gene lost 0 bases, with 15 bases spanning the gap.